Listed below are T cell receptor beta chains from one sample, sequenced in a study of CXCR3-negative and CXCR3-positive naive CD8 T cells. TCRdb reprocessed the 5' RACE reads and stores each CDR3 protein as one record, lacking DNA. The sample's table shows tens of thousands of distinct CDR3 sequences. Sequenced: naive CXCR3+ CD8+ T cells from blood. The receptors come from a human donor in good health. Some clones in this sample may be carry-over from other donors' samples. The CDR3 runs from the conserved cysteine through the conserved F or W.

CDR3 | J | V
CATRQDVSSYNEQFF | TRBJ2-1 | TRBV15
CASSVIDSTNEKLFF | TRBJ1-4 | TRBV7-2
CSVETGDSYNEQFF | TRBJ2-1 | TRBV29-1
CASSFMAGDTYEQYF | TRBJ2-7 | TRBV28
CASSQGGQGPANYGYAF | TRBJ1-2 | TRBV7-8
CASSFTGQPQHF | TRBJ1-5 | TRBV12-3/TRBV12-4
CASSPGPLSGEQYF | TRBJ2-7 | TRBV6-5
CSVVGSPNNEQFF | TRBJ2-1 | TRBV29-1
CASSSLANTGELFF | TRBJ2-2 | TRBV28
CASSQGGLGNQPQHF | TRBJ1-5 | TRBV6-2/TRBV6-3
CASSTLGGARRSSGELFF | TRBJ2-2 | TRBV28
CASSERGPADTQYF | TRBJ2-3 | TRBV6-5
CSVEMGDSVYEQYF | TRBJ2-7 | TRBV29-1
CASSQYGTPSGDYGYTF | TRBJ1-2 | TRBV4-3
CASSHQVAPITGELFF | TRBJ2-2 | TRBV5-6
CASSYRREWGTAISYEQYF | TRBJ2-7 | TRBV6-2/TRBV6-3
CASSWSRYNEQFF | TRBJ2-1 | TRBV19
CASSKGVRGENQPQHF | TRBJ1-5 | TRBV21-1
CSAGTNRAYEQYF | TRBJ2-7 | TRBV29-1
CASSRGQVPSTDTQYF | TRBJ2-3 | TRBV7-2
CSVRTGNSYEQYF | TRBJ2-7 | TRBV29-1
CASSVGSATTYNEQFF | TRBJ2-1 | TRBV9
CASSLAPQTESLQETQYF | TRBJ2-5 | TRBV5-1
CASSFISSGGLDTQYF | TRBJ2-3 | TRBV28
CASGSWGGYEQYF | TRBJ2-7 | TRBV28
CSVSETGVRETQYF | TRBJ2-5 | TRBV29-1
CASSEGGQPQHF | TRBJ1-5 | TRBV3-1
CASGSKGTDTQYF | TRBJ2-3 | TRBV12-5
CASSSTGFETQYF | TRBJ2-5 | TRBV12-3/TRBV12-4
CASSLGGRTGELFF | TRBJ2-2 | TRBV7-6
CASSLGTSGINEQFF | TRBJ2-1 | TRBV7-6
CASKGLAGVGEQFF | TRBJ2-1 | TRBV28
CASSLLPGRHTEAFF | TRBJ1-1 | TRBV7-3
CASSFFPLAGSGNEQFF | TRBJ2-1 | TRBV5-4
CASSYSITGSGAQETQYF | TRBJ2-5 | TRBV6-6
CATSLEGADTQYF | TRBJ2-3 | TRBV24-1
CASSLWQGPYGYTF | TRBJ1-2 | TRBV28
CASSPGTSGYEQYF | TRBJ2-7 | TRBV7-6
CATSRVAGTGAFKGDNEQFF | TRBJ2-1 | TRBV15
CASSTRQGLAKNIQYF | TRBJ2-4 | TRBV12-3/TRBV12-4
CSVEGSRSRHEQYF | TRBJ2-7 | TRBV29-1
CASSSRAGRATDTQYF | TRBJ2-3 | TRBV13
CASSYSQGRRAKNIQYF | TRBJ2-4 | TRBV6-5
CASSPGTGNNEQFF | TRBJ2-1 | TRBV28
CASSETYPHRGYGYTF | TRBJ1-2 | TRBV5-5
CASSLEVGLSSYEQYF | TRBJ2-7 | TRBV11-2
CSVEGDRGTDTQYF | TRBJ2-3 | TRBV29-1
CASSLGVGSTDTQYF | TRBJ2-3 | TRBV7-2